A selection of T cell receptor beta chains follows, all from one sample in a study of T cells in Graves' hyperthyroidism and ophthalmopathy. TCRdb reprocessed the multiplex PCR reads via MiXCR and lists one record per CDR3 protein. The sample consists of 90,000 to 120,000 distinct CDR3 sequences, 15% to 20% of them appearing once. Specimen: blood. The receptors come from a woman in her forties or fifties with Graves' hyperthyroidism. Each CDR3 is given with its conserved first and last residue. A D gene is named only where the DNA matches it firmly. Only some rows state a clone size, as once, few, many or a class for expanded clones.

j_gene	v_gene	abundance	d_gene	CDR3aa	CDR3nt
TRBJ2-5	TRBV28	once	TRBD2	CASSSLAGETQYF	TGTGCCAGCAGTTCGCTAGCGGGAGAGACCCAGTACTTC
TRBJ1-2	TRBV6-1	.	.	CASRPRRFGTNYGYTF	TGTGCCAGCAGGCCCCGGCGGTTCGGGACAAACTATGGCTACACCTTC
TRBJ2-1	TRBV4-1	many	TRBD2	CASSSPGTSGYNEQFF	TGCGCCAGCAGCAGCCCCGGGACTAGCGGATACAATGAGCAGTTCTTC
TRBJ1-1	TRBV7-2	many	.	CASSSEGGLGTEAFF	TGTGCCAGCAGCTCCGAGGGGGGATTGGGGACTGAAGCTTTCTTT
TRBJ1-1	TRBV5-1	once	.	CASSTTMNTEAFF	TGCGCCAGCAGCACTACGATGAACACTGAAGCTTTCTTT
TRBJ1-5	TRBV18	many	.	CASSPPGPGGQPQHF	TGTGCCAGCTCACCACCGGGGCCCGGGGGGCAGCCCCAGCATTTT
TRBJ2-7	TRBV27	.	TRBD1	CASSLEGTGAYEQYF	TGTGCCAGCAGTTTAGAGGGGACAGGGGCCTACGAGCAGTACTTC
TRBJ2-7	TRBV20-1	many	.	CSASGTLFSYEQYF	TGCAGTGCATCCGGGACTCTCTTTTCCTACGAGCAGTACTTC
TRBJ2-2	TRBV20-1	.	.	CSVPDRDDIPLNTGELFF	TGCAGTGTCCCCGACCGGGACGACATCCCACTGAACACCGGGGAGCTGTTTTTT
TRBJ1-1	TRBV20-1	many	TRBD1	CSARDTGGRTEAFF	TGCAGTGCTAGAGATACAGGGGGGAGGACTGAAGCTTTCTTT
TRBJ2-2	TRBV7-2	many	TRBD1	CASSLVVGTGNTGELFF	TGTGCCAGCAGCTTAGTAGTTGGGACAGGAAACACCGGGGAGCTGTTTTTT
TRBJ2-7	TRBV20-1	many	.	CSAYLTATYEQYF	TGCAGTGCTTACCTGACAGCAACCTACGAGCAGTACTTC
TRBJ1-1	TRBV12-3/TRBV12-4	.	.	CASSSSARARETEAFF	TGTGCCAGCAGCTCGAGCGCCAGGGCGAGAGAAACTGAAGCTTTCTTT
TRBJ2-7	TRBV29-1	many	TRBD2	CSAVPSGNYEQYF	TGCAGCGCCGTGCCTAGCGGGAACTACGAGCAGTACTTC
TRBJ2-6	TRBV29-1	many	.	CSALSSGANVLTF	TGCAGCGCCTTAAGCTCTGGGGCCAACGTCCTGACTTTC
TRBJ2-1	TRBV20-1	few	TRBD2	CSAKTPGTSGGNEQFF	TGCAGTGCTAAAACCCCCGGGACTAGCGGGGGAAATGAGCAGTTCTTC
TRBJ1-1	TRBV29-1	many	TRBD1	CSVARQGLNTEAFF	TGCAGCGTTGCCCGACAGGGTCTGAACACTGAAGCTTTCTTT
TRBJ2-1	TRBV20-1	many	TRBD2	CSARGGGLAGEAYNEQFF	TGCAGTGCTAGAGGAGGGGGCCTAGCGGGAGAGGCCTACAATGAGCAGTTCTTC
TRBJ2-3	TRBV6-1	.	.	CASSESRGDTQYF	TGTGCCAGCAGTGAGTCTAGGGGAGATACGCAGTATTTT
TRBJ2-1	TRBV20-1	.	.	CSARAGFDNEQFF	TGCAGTGCTAGAGCCGGGTTCGACAATGAGCAGTTCTTC
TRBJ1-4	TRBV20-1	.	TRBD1	CSAESSTGNYDKLFF	TGCAGTGCGGAGAGTTCGACAGGGAATTATGACAAACTGTTTTTT
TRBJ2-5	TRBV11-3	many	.	CASSLDPDVGETQYF	TGTGCCAGCAGCTTAGATCCCGACGTGGGGGAGACCCAGTACTTC
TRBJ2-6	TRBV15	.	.	CATSREARDYSGANVLTF	TGTGCCACCAGCAGAGAGGCCAGAGACTACTCTGGGGCCAACGTCCTGACTTTC
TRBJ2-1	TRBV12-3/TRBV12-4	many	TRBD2	CASRTLGLANNEQFF	TGTGCCAGCAGGACCCTCGGACTAGCAAACAATGAGCAGTTCTTC
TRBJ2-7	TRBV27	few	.	CASSKSGSYEQYF	TGTGCCAGCAGTAAATCAGGGTCCTACGAGCAGTACTTC
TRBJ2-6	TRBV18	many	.	CASSPNTAGANVLTF	TGTGCCAGCTCACCAAATACTGCTGGGGCCAACGTCCTGACTTTC
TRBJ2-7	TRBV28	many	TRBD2	CASSLWGLTSGSYEQYF	TGTGCCAGCAGTTTATGGGGACTGACTAGCGGGAGTTACGAGCAGTACTTC
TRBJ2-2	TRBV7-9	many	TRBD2	CASSLSGRRAGELFF	TGTGCCAGCAGCTTAAGCGGGAGACGCGCCGGGGAGCTGTTTTTT
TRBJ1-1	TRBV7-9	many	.	CASRPLENTEAFF	TGTGCCAGCAGGCCGCTCGAGAACACTGAAGCTTTCTTT
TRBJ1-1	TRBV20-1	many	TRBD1	CSAWTGNMNTEAFF	TGCAGTGCCTGGACAGGGAACATGAACACTGAAGCTTTCTTT
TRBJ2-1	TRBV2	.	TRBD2	CASRKGLAVNEQFF	TGTGCCAGCAGAAAGGGACTAGCGGTCAATGAGCAGTTCTTC
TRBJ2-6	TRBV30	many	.	CAWSVGVRTGANVLTF	TGTGCCTGGAGTGTGGGGGTCAGAACTGGGGCCAACGTCCTGACTTTC
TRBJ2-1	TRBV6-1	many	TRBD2	CASSSMGLAINEQFF	TGTGCCAGCAGTTCCATGGGACTAGCGATCAATGAGCAGTTCTTC
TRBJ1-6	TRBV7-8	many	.	CASREGGGESPLHF	TGTGCCAGCAGAGAAGGGGGGGGAGAGTCACCCCTCCACTTT
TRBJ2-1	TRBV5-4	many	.	CASSWSSSEQFF	TGTGCCAGCAGCTGGTCTTCTAGTGAGCAGTTCTTC